This T cell receptor beta chain appears in the sequencing data of a study of response to subunit inactivated influenza vaccine. Only a few counts were recorded for this clonotype. Its antigen is currently unknown. One entry per CDR3 protein, called by TCRdb with MiXCR from the RT-PCR reads. The repertoire has 450,000 to 600,000 distinct CDR3 sequences, roughly 7.9% of them found once; the top ten carry around 13%. Germline V gene data show CDR1 as LGHDT and CDR2 as YNNKEL (reference sequence). Unmatched junction bases numbered 5, after V lost 1 base and J lost 9 bases. The CDR3 is 14 amino acids. Study-level results: Few additional T cells are recruited per seasonal influenza vaccination, authors suggested.

The source was PBMCs from blood, collected less than 30 months after vaccination. The V gene is TRBV3-1, the J gene TRBJ2-1, with 8 nucleotides matching TRBD2. The source is a man aged 50 to 69 who received an inactivated influenza vaccine. The CDR3 DNA follows: TGTGCCAGCAGCCAAGCGGGGGGGCTGGCTGAGCAGTTCTTC. Its translation: CASSQAGGLAEQFF.